Given below is one T cell receptor beta chain in context. Per germline, CDR1 MNHEY and CDR2 SMNVEV (reference sequence). V was pared by 2 bases and J by 6 bases, with 5 bases of the junction left unmatched. This CDR3 has 14 residues. This record comes from a study of shared clonotypes between healthy human individuals. Each subset's genomic DNA was shared equally among a number of immunoSEQ plates. Some clones are missing from TCRdb's copy, which holds only in-frame ones; the method was immunoSEQ multiplex PCR. The sample lists roughly 2 million clones, 90% to 95% occurring once. The receptor was isolated from a man aged 18 to 29 in good health. The sample was naive CD4+ T cells sorted from blood. Sample subset: CD45RA+ positively selected. V is TRBV27 and J is TRBJ2-7; 9 positions match TRBD1. The CDR3 reads CASSLNRGQSEQYF. As DNA, the CDR3 is TGTGCCAGCAGTTTAAACAGGGGGCAAAGCGAGCAGTACTTC.